These 17 T cell receptor beta chains originate from one sample sequenced in a study of blood T cell repertoires in COVID-19. Repertoires were generated with immunoSEQ multiplex PCR, while TCRdb's copy carries only in-frame clones and drops some. The data hold hundreds of thousands of clones, with about 90% observed a single time. The sample taken for sequencing was PBMCs or T cells enriched from blood (not recorded which). The origin of the receptors is a woman aged 25-40 years who had recovered from COVID-19.

CDR3 sequence reads: CASSLDPGTEAFF. For the CDR3, the DNA is TGTGCCAGCAGCTTAGATCCGGGGACTGAAGCTTTCTTT. The chain links TRBV11-3 to TRBJ1-1; unclear D gene. Trimming took off 0 bases at V and 5 bases at J, with 7 bases between the two ends. Germline V lookup: CDR1 SGHNT, CDR2 YENEEA. The CDR3 has 13 residues.

The chain uses TRBV20-1 and TRBJ1-1, with TRBD1 identical over 7 bases. Germline-derived CDR1 and CDR2 are DFQATT and SNEGSKA (reference sequence). The V gene end was trimmed by 3 bases and the J gene end by 3 bases; junction bases not matched to a gene: 10. This CDR3 spans 15 amino acids. As DNA, the CDR3 is TGCAGTGCTAGTGGGCCAGGGGGTTTAGACACTGAAGCTTTCTTT. It encodes CSASGPGGLDTEAFF.

The chain carries TRBV27 and TRBJ2-2; 11 nucleotides line up with TRBD1. CDR3 length: 16 residues. Germline trimming cut 4 bases from V and 7 bases from J; bases unmatched to any gene: 8. CDR1 MNHEY and CDR2 SMNVEV come from the germline V gene (reference sequence). The chain's CDR3 is CASSSQDRGRGGELFF. The CDR3 coding sequence is TGTGCCAGCAGTTCCCAGGACAGGGGGCGAGGCGGGGAGCTGTTTTTT.

The rearrangement links TRBV7-8 to TRBJ2-1; weak D call: TRBD2 (7 bases). CDR3 length: 18 residues. Looked up from germline, CDR1 is SGHVS and CDR2 is FQNEAQ. Trimming left V 5 bases short and J 9 bases short, with 29 bases between. Here the CDR3 reads CASSLPPFEAGARGEQFF. CDR3 bases: TGTGCCAGCAGCCTACCCCCCTTTGAGGCGGGGGCGCGGGGTGAGCAGTTCTTC.

The chain employs TRBV6-5 and TRBJ1-1; D perhaps matches TRBD1 (5 bases). Germline lookup yields CDR1 MNHEY and CDR2 SVGAGI. V was cut by 6 bases and J by 5 bases, with 10 bases left in between. The length of the CDR3 is 12 residues. The CDR3 region is CASRYKGTEAFF. DNA of the CDR3: TGTGCCAGCAGATATAAGGGGACTGAAGCTTTCTTT.

The chain couples TRBV4-3 to TRBJ1-2; perhaps TRBD1 as D (5 bases). Germline V gene lookup returns CDR1 LGHNA and CDR2 YSLEER. V was cut by 0 bases and J by 4 bases, with 15 bases left in between. The CDR3 length is 16 residues. CDR3 bases: TGCGCCAGCAGCCAAGAGCAGGGTACGGGTGTCTATGGCTACACCTTC. It is translated as CASSQEQGTGVYGYTF.

The chain joins TRBV5-6 to TRBJ1-5, with TRBD1 identical over 12 bases. The CDR3 length is 19 residues. V gave up 0 bases and J gave up 7 bases; unmatched junction bases: 14. The germline CDR1 and CDR2 sequences are SGHDT and YYEEEE. CDR3 region: CASSLVAGQGARSPQPQHF. The CDR3 DNA reads TGTGCCAGCAGCTTGGTGGCGGGACAGGGGGCGCGTAGTCCCCAGCCCCAGCATTTT.

The gene calls are TRBV2 and TRBJ2-3; 9 bases are a match to TRBD2. V lost 9 bases and J lost 2; bases outside the gene matches: 3. The CDR3 is made up of 13 amino acids. CDR1 and CDR2 (germline): SNHLY, FYNNEI. CDR3 sequence reads: CARAGGDTDTQYF. The CDR3 DNA reads TGTGCCAGAGCGGGGGGTGACACAGATACGCAGTATTTT.

This clone showed up just a few times. This chain connects TRBV2 to TRBJ1-5; 7 nucleotides agree with TRBD1. CDR1 and CDR2 from the germline V gene are SNHLY and FYNNEI. V shed 4 bases, J shed 1 base, and the junction held 4 bases outside the gene matches. The CDR3 is made up of 15 amino acids. This CDR3 is CASSVQGISNQPQHF. CDR3 DNA: TGTGCCAGCAGTGTACAGGGGATAAGCAATCAGCCCCAGCATTTT.

This clone was found once. The V call is TRBV4-1, the J call TRBJ1-1; 10 nucleotides agree with TRBD1. The ends lost 0 bases at V and 10 bases at J; junction bases unmatched: 5. CDR1 and CDR2 (germline): MGHRA, YSYEKL. The CDR3 extends over 14 amino acids. The CDR3 coding sequence is TGCGCCAGCAGCCAAGATCTTGGGGACAGGGGAGCTTTCTTT. Protein: CASSQDLGDRGAFF.

The CDR3 spells CASSPPTGTNTEAFF. CDR3 DNA: TGTGCCAGCAGCCCACCGACAGGAACTAACACTGAAGCTTTCTTT. This chain connects TRBV7-9 to TRBJ1-1; tentative D call: TRBD1 (6 bases). This CDR3 has 15 residues. CDR1 is SEHNR, CDR2 FQNEAQ, per germline (reference sequence). V dropped 5 bases and J dropped 2 bases, with 15 bases sitting between them.

The gene calls are TRBV25-1 and TRBJ1-2; no definite D call. CDR1 is MGHDK and CDR2 is SYGVNS in the germline V gene. The germline V and J ends were trimmed by 3 bases and 3 bases, with 8 bases remaining between them. The CDR3 has 13 amino acids. The CDR3 DNA is TGTGCCAGCAGTGACCCTCCCGACTATGGCTACACCTTC. Translated: CASSDPPDYGYTF.

V is TRBV9 and J is TRBJ1-6, with TRBD1 matching 11 bases. The CDR3 loop spans 16 amino acids. V lost 3 bases and J lost 9; bases outside the gene matches: 8. Per the germline V gene, CDR1 is SGDLS and CDR2 is YYNGEE. Here the CDR3 reads CASSEQDRGPGSPLHF. CDR3 in DNA: TGTGCCAGCAGCGAACAGGACAGGGGGCCGGGTTCACCCCTCCACTTT.

The count of this clone is one. J is TRBJ1-3 and V is TRBV7-9; the D gene is possibly TRBD1 (6 bases). Trimming took off 6 bases at V and 0 bases at J, with 9 bases between the two ends. CDR1 is SEHNR, CDR2 FQNEAQ, per germline (reference sequence). CDR3 length: 14 amino acids. CDR3 protein: CASSPGVSGNTIYF. In DNA, the CDR3 is TGTGCCAGCAGTCCAGGGGTCTCTGGAAACACCATATATTTT.

This chain uses TRBV9 with TRBJ2-1; TRBD2 agrees at 7 bases. The CDR3 extends over 15 amino acids. Per germline, CDR1 SGDLS and CDR2 YYNGEE. V dropped 0 bases and J dropped 8; count of bases not matched to a gene: 8. The DNA of the CDR3 is TGTGCCAGCAGCGTAGTGGGGGGGTTAGGGCATGAGCAGTTCTTC. Protein product: CASSVVGGLGHEQFF.

The gene calls are TRBV14 and TRBJ2-7; 9 positions match TRBD2. The germline CDR1 and CDR2 sequences are SGHDN and FVKESK. The CDR3 totals 15 residues. Trimming took 6 bases from V and 7 from J; bases not matched to a gene: 13. The DNA of the CDR3 is TGTGCCAGCAGTACGGGGGCGGGGGGGCGCCGGGAGCAGTACTTC. It yields the protein CASSTGAGGRREQYF.

The chain has TRBV19 and TRBJ1-1; D is unresolved. Between the trimmed V and J ends, which lost 7 bases and 2 bases, there was a span of 5 bases. Germline CDR1 is LNHDA and CDR2 is SQIVND (reference sequence). The CDR3 covers 11 residues. DNA of the CDR3: TGTGCCAGTAATCTTAACACTGAAGCTTTCTTT. This gives the protein CASNLNTEAFF.